The text below deals with one T cell receptor (beta chain). Its specificity is not known. J gave up 1 base and V 8 bases, and 4 bases lay outside the gene matches. Germline loops: CDR1 MNHEY, CDR2 SVGAGI. The CDR3 has 14 residues. Primed by a sample-barcoded 5' primer and a J-beta primer mix, a second PCR proceeded for about 6 to 11 cycles. Through a template-switch adaptor with 12 random nucleotides, each cDNA molecule received a tag. TCRdb used MiXCR to reprocess the 5' RACE reads, holding one entry per CDR3 protein. This table has 850,000 to 950,000 distinct CDR3 sequences, around 26% appearing once. This entry is derived from a study of blood T cells in healthy people across ages. Background on the study: Template switching retrieved approximately one barcoded beta molecule for each two T cells.

Whole-study findings and limits: The recorded TCR beta diversity per million T cells decreased in a roughly linear manner with age. Unsorted PBMCs blocked a conclusive comparison of naive and antigen-experienced cells.

The chain combines TRBV6-5 with TRBJ2-2, with 7 bases that match TRBD2. This sequence originates from a woman older than 75 in good health. Sequencing was carried out using blood. The CDR3 loop is CASQRGGNTGELFF. The DNA of the CDR3 is TGTGCCAGCCAGCGGGGCGGGAACACCGGGGAGCTGTTTTTT.